These 8 T cell receptor beta chains share one sample of origin, sequenced in a study of blood T cell repertoires in COVID-19. Sequencing was performed with immunoSEQ multiplex PCR; in TCRdb, only in-frame clones are kept and a portion is missing. The sample has roughly 64,000 clones, 85% to 90% seen once. What was sequenced was peripheral blood. The source is a man aged 50 or older with active COVID-19.

The J gene is TRBJ2-3, the V gene TRBV9; 12 positions match TRBD1. CDR1 and CDR2 from the germline V gene are SGDLS and YYNGEE. V dropped 3 bases and J dropped 4; count of bases not matched to a gene: 6. This CDR3 has 16 amino acids. CDR3: CASSGGTGGNADTQYF. The CDR3 DNA reads TGTGCCAGCAGCGGCGGGACAGGGGGCAACGCAGATACGCAGTATTTT.

The chain has TRBV19 and TRBJ2-7; 7 nucleotides align to TRBD1. CDR1 is LNHDA, CDR2 SQIVND, per germline (reference sequence). V was clipped by 5 bases and J by 6 bases; unmatched bases: 10. CDR3 size: 14 residues. The CDR3 is CASSAQGTRGEQYF. The CDR3 DNA reads as TGTGCCAGTAGTGCACAGGGGACGAGGGGCGAGCAGTACTTC.

The CDR3 DNA sequence: TGTGCCAGCAGCTTCAGTGGGACCCAGTACTTC. Its translation is CASSFSGTQYF. The V gene is TRBV7-9, the J gene TRBJ2-5; D ambiguous. The CDR3 is 11 amino acids. Looked up from germline, CDR1 is SEHNR and CDR2 is FQNEAQ (reference sequence). The V end was cut by 3 bases, the J end by 7 bases, with 6 bases between.

This clone was recorded a few times. The V and J genes are TRBV5-1 and TRBJ2-1, with 9 bases matching TRBD2. Trimming at V came to 4 bases and at J to 0 bases, leaving 2 bases not matched to a gene. This CDR3 is 15 amino acids long. Germline CDR1 SGHRS, CDR2 YFSETQ. The chain's CDR3 is CASSVSGGSYNEQFF. The CDR3 DNA is TGCGCCAGCAGCGTTAGCGGGGGCTCCTACAATGAGCAGTTCTTC.

The rearrangement uses TRBV3-1 (or the pseudogene TRBV3-2) and TRBJ1-1; TRBD1 might be the D (5 bases). CDR1 LGHDT and CDR2 YNNKEL come from the germline V gene (reference sequence). The CDR3 length is 15 residues. Trimming removed 1 base from V and 1 base from J, with 10 bases in between. CDR3 in DNA: TGTGCCAGCAGCCAAGGGGGGGTCGGGAACACTGAAGCTTTCTTT. It is translated as CASSQGGVGNTEAFF.

V usage is TRBV28 and J usage is TRBJ2-3; 8 nucleotides agree with TRBD2. The V gene end was trimmed by 4 bases and the J gene end by 2 bases; junction bases not matched to a gene: 5. The CDR3 is made up of 15 amino acids. Germline CDR1 is MDHEN and CDR2 is SYDVKM. CDR3 sequence: CASSSPGRDTDTQYF. The CDR3 DNA sequence: TGTGCCAGCAGTTCCCCCGGGAGGGACACAGATACGCAGTATTTT.

V usage is TRBV19 and J usage is TRBJ1-5; TRBD1 aligns across 9 bases. Germline V gene sequence: CDR1 LNHDA, CDR2 SQIVND (reference sequence). The CDR3 length is 14 residues. V dropped 6 bases and J dropped 8; count of bases not matched to a gene: 8. This chain's CDR3 is CASSLRDRAEPQHF. CDR3 bases: TGTGCCAGTAGCCTCCGGGACAGGGCAGAGCCCCAGCATTTT. Combining the CDR3 with reference TRBV19 and TRBJ1-5 gives the whole variable domain DGGITQSPKYLFRKEGQNVTLSCEQNLNHDAMYWYRQDPGQGLRLIYYSQIVNDFQKGDIAEGYSVSREKKESFPLTVTSAQKNPTAFYLCASSLRDRAEPQHFGDGTRLSIL.

The rearrangement links TRBV3-1 (or the pseudogene TRBV3-2) to TRBJ1-4; D gene unclear. With 2 bases removed from V and 8 bases from J, the gap between germline ends came to 3 bases. Germline V gene lookup returns CDR1 LGHDT and CDR2 YNNKEL (reference sequence). The CDR3 sequence is 11 residues long. The CDR3 loop is CASSQLEKLFF. CDR3 coding DNA: TGTGCCAGCAGCCAACTAGAAAAACTGTTTTTT.